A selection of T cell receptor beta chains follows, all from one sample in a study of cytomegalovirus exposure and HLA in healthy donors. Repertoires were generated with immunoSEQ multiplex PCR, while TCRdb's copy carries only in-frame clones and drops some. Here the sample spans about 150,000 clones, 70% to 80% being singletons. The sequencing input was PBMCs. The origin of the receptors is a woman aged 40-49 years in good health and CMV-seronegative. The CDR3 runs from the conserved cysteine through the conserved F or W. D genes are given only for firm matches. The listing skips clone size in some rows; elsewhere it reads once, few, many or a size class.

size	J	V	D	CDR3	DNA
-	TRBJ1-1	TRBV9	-	CASSVGRDTEAFF	TGTGCCAGCAGCGTAGGGAGGGATACTGAAGCTTTCTTT
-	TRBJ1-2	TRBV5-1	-	CASSLGTFYGYTF	TGCGCCAGCAGCCTGGGGACTTTCTATGGCTACACCTTC
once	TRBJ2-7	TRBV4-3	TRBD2	CASSRELAVSTYEQYF	TGCGCCAGCAGCCGAGAACTAGCGGTTTCAACCTACGAGCAGTACTTC
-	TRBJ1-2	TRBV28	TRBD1	CASSLAQGAGGYTF	TGTGCCAGCAGTTTAGCACAGGGGGCGGGAGGCTACACCTTC
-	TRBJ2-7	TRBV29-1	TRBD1	CSVGGQGASYEQYF	TGCAGCGTGGGCGGACAGGGGGCCTCCTACGAGCAGTACTTC
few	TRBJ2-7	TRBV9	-	CASSPDPTGPAEQYF	TGTGCCAGCAGCCCAGATCCGACAGGTCCTGCCGAGCAGTACTTC
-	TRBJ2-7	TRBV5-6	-	CASSWRDEQYF	TGTGCCAGCAGTTGGAGGGATGAGCAGTACTTC
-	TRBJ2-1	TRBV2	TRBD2	CASTVAGGHNEQFF	TGTGCCAGCACAGTAGCGGGGGGCCACAATGAGCAGTTCTTC
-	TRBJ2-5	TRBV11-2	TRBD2	CASSLERGLAGPQETQYF	TGTGCCAGCAGCTTAGAGCGGGGACTAGCGGGCCCCCAAGAGACCCAGTACTTC
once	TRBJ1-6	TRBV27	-	CASQRGLGLEPLHF	TGTGCCAGTCAACGGGGACTGGGTCTTGAACCCCTCCACTTT
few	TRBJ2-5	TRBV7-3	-	CASSSVSQETQYF	TGTGCCAGCAGCTCGGTTTCGCAAGAGACCCAGTACTTC
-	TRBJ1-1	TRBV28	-	CASSRGGTEAFF	TGTGCCAGCAGTCGGGGTGGCACTGAAGCTTTCTTT
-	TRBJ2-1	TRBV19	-	CASSIVPLIDEQFF	TGTGCCAGTAGTATTGTTCCCCTTATTGATGAGCAGTTCTTC
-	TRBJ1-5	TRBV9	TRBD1	CASSATTGGGQPQHF	TGTGCCAGCAGCGCAACTACAGGGGGCGGTCAGCCCCAGCATTTT
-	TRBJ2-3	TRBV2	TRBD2	CASSQRGGTDTQYF	TGTGCCAGCAGCCAGCGGGGGGGCACAGATACGCAGTATTTT
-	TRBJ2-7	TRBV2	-	CATRAPGGTSSYEQYF	TGTGCCACCCGAGCCCCAGGCGGGACGAGCTCCTACGAGCAGTACTTC
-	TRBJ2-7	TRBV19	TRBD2	CASSLEAGMAYEQYF	TGTGCCAGTAGTTTAGAAGCGGGGATGGCCTACGAGCAGTACTTC
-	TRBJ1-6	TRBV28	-	CASSYHRDISPLHF	TGTGCCAGCAGCTACCACAGGGACATTTCACCCCTCCACTTT
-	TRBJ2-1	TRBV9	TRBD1	CASSVDDRGGNEQFF	TGTGCCAGCAGCGTAGATGACAGGGGCGGCAATGAGCAGTTCTTC
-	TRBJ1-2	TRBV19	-	CASSTRVGANGYTF	TGTGCCAGTAGTACCCGAGTAGGGGCCAATGGCTACACCTTC
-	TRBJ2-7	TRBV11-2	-	CASSNFEQYF	TGTGCCAGCAGTAATTTCGAGCAGTACTTC
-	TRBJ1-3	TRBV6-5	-	CASSYGRDTGNTIYF	TGTGCCAGCAGTTACGGAAGGGACACTGGAAACACCATATATTTT
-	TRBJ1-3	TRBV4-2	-	CASSRDGQSSGNTIYF	TGTGCCAGCAGCCGGGACGGACAGAGCTCTGGAAACACCATATATTTT
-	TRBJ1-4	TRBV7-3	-	CASSLHGGGEKLFF	TGTGCCAGCAGCTTACACGGGGGTGGTGAAAAACTGTTTTTT
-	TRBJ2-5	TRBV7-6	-	CASSFPGRIETQYF	TGTGCCAGCAGCTTTCCGGGAAGGATAGAGACCCAGTACTTC
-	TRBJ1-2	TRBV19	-	CASSMEGRYGYTF	TGTGCCAGTAGTATGGAGGGTCGGTATGGCTACACCTTC
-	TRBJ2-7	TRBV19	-	CASEGNDEQYF	TGTGCCTCGGAGGGGAACGACGAGCAGTACTTC
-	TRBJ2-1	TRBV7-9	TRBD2	CASRGYSGSDNEQFF	TGTGCCAGCAGGGGTTATAGCGGGAGTGACAATGAGCAGTTCTTC
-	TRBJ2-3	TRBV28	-	CASSLPRSTDTQYF	TGTGCCAGCAGTTTACCACGGAGCACAGATACGCAGTATTTT
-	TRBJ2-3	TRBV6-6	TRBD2	CASSYSGGGAPSAVF	TGTGCCAGCAGTTACTCCGGCGGGGGGGCCCCCTCCGCGGTTTTT
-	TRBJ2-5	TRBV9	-	CASSPLSGQETQYF	TGTGCCAGCAGCCCCCTTTCGGGACAAGAGACCCAGTACTTC